This T cell receptor (beta chain) was recovered during a study of cytomegalovirus exposure and HLA in healthy donors. Findings of the study overall: Analysis was carried out at a later point, and it linked a missense DCLRE1C variant to TCR beta V- and J-gene trimming. Another analysis was done later, and it associated approximately 18,000 TCR beta sequences with HLA alleles at 0.05 false discovery rate.

Amplification used 60 Vbeta primers and 13 Jbeta primers. Data came from immunoSEQ multiplex PCR; TCRdb stores just in-frame clones and leaves some out. The sample includes about 190,000 clones, approximately 80% of them seen just once. A word on this clone: The target antigen is unknown.

The CDR3 loop spans 13 amino acids. Germline assignment: CDR1 SGHKS and CDR2 YYEKEE (reference sequence). V was trimmed by 7 bases and J by 2 bases, leaving 10 bases between them. The genes are TRBV5-5 and TRBJ1-3; D is perhaps TRBD1 (6 bases). Material: PBMCs. The receptor comes from a boy aged 5-17 years in good health and CMV-seronegative. CDR3: CASRGAPGNTIYF. The CDR3 nucleotides are TGTGCCAGCCGGGGGGCGCCTGGAAACACCATATATTTT.